This entry lists 25 T cell receptor beta chains sequenced from one sample in a study of OX40 agonist ivuxolimab in advanced cancers. Profiled with immunoSEQ multiplex PCR; TCRdb holds only in-frame clones, not every one. Altogether some 69,000 clones are present, 80% being singletons, with the ten largest covering under 2.5%. The sample was CD4+ or CD8+ T cells sorted from blood, taken in a trial of the OX40 agonist ivuxolimab. These receptor sequences come from an adult with an advanced solid tumor such as melanoma, head and neck, liver or kidney cancer.

This chain links TRBV4-1 with TRBJ2-1, with D possibly matching TRBD2 (5 bases). The V and J ends lost 4 bases and 10 bases respectively, with 8 bases between them. In germline, CDR1 is MGHRA, CDR2 YSYEKL. The CDR3 covers 11 residues. CDR3 sequence (DNA): TGCGCCAGCAGCCTAGAGGGAGAGCAGTTCTTC. Translation gives CASSLEGEQFF.

The gene calls are TRBV4-1 and TRBJ2-3, with D uncertain. The CDR3 is 13 residues long. Trimming cost V 2 bases and J 6 bases, with 9 bases left between them. CDR1 and CDR2 (germline): MGHRA, YSYEKL. The CDR3 nucleotides are TGCGCCAGCAGCCAAACTCGTAGGGATACGCAGTATTTT. Its translation: CASSQTRRDTQYF.

The V and J genes are TRBV11-1 and TRBJ1-1; 8 bases line up with TRBD1. Germline V CDR1 and CDR2: SGHAT, FQDESV (reference sequence). The CDR3 spans 13 residues. V shed 2 bases and J 9 bases; nucleotides not matched to a gene: 5. The CDR3 loop is CASSLWTGPQAFF. DNA for the CDR3: TGTGCCAGCAGCTTATGGACAGGGCCCCAAGCTTTCTTT.

The gene calls are TRBV20-1 and TRBJ2-3; D is undetermined. The CDR3 contains 11 residues. The germline CDR1 and CDR2 sequences are DFQATT and SNEGSKA (reference sequence). Trimming pared 4 bases from V and 0 bases from J, leaving 2 bases between. The CDR3 DNA sequence: TGCAGTGCTACTAGCACAGATACGCAGTATTTT. As protein: CSATSTDTQYF.

This chain connects TRBV5-1 to TRBJ2-7; 7 bases fit TRBD2. Germline assignment: CDR1 SGHRS and CDR2 YFSETQ. Trimming took 4 bases from V and 3 from J; bases not matched to a gene: 10. The length of the CDR3 is 15 residues. The DNA for the CDR3 is TGCGCCAGCAGCCCGAGGGAGGGCCTCTTCTACGAGCAGTACTTC. It translates to CASSPREGLFYEQYF.

The chain joins TRBV7-8 to TRBJ1-5, with D possibly TRBD1 on 6 matching bases. Germline lookup yields CDR1 SGHVS and CDR2 FQNEAQ. The V end lost 5 bases, the J end lost 0 bases, and 20 bases lay between the germline ends. This CDR3 has 18 amino acids. CDR3 in DNA: TGTGCCAGCAGCACCCACTTGGCGGGGGCACATAGCAATCAGCCCCAGCATTTT. Its translation is CASSTHLAGAHSNQPQHF.

V gene TRBV25-1 combines with J gene TRBJ2-6, with 7 bases that match TRBD1. With 9 bases clipped from V and 0 bases from J, the junction kept 5 bases outside the gene matches. The CDR3 has 15 amino acids. Germline V CDR1 and CDR2: MGHDK, SYGVNS. This chain's CDR3 is CASTGVNSGANVLTF. The CDR3 nucleotides are TGTGCCAGTACAGGGGTCAACTCTGGGGCCAACGTCCTGACTTTC.

The V gene is TRBV6-1, the J gene TRBJ1-2; D is unclear. V lost 6 bases, J lost 4 bases, and 9 bases lay in between. Germline loops: CDR1 MNHNS, CDR2 SASEGT. The CDR3 spans 12 residues. CDR3 region: CASREGFYGYTF. CDR3 in DNA: TGTGCCAGCAGGGAGGGTTTCTATGGCTACACCTTC.

The chain employs TRBV27 and TRBJ2-4; the match to TRBD2 covers 11 bases. Germline V CDR1 and CDR2: MNHEY, SMNVEV (reference sequence). The CDR3 loop spans 17 amino acids. Losses at the gene ends were 6 bases for V and 0 bases for J; bases not matched to a gene: 7. CDR3 DNA: TGTGCCAGCAGCCTTCGGACTAGCGGGTCAGCCAAAAACATTCAGTACTTC. Residues: CASSLRTSGSAKNIQYF.

The genes are TRBV5-5 and TRBJ1-2; 7 positions agree with TRBD1. This CDR3 is built from 15 residues. Losses at the gene ends were 5 bases for V and 4 bases for J; bases not matched to a gene: 11. Germline V CDR1 and CDR2: SGHKS, YYEKEE (reference sequence). CDR3 sequence (DNA): TGTGCCAGCAGTCGGGGGAGGGACAGCTCCTATGGCTACACCTTC. Translation: CASSRGRDSSYGYTF.

V and J are TRBV2 and TRBJ2-1; 9 positions match TRBD1. V shed 6 bases, J shed 6 bases, and the junction held 6 bases outside the gene matches. The germline CDR1 and CDR2 sequences are SNHLY and FYNNEI. The length of the CDR3 is 14 residues. The DNA of the CDR3 is TGTGCCAGCAGGTTGGACAGGGGAGGCAATGAGCAGTTCTTC. Encoded protein: CASRLDRGGNEQFF.

The rearrangement joins TRBV4-1 to TRBJ2-2, with 8 bases matching TRBD2. CDR3 length: 17 residues. Germline CDR1 is MGHRA and CDR2 is YSYEKL. V was pared by 2 bases and J by 5 bases, with 10 bases of the junction left unmatched. Here the CDR3 DNA reads TGCGCCAGCAGCCAAACGGGGGCGGGAGGTCGAACCGGGGAGCTGTTTTTT. It codes for CASSQTGAGGRTGELFF.

V usage is TRBV4-1 and J usage is TRBJ2-7; 9 nucleotides line up with TRBD2. The CDR3 length is 14 residues. From germline, CDR1 is MGHRA and CDR2 YSYEKL. With 8 bases clipped from V and 2 bases from J, the junction kept 7 bases outside the gene matches. This chain's CDR3 is CASSRTSDPYEQYF. The DNA for the CDR3 is TGCGCCAGCTCCCGGACTAGCGATCCCTACGAGCAGTACTTC.

V is TRBV21-1 and J is TRBJ2-2; no check of the table's D call, TRBD1, against the DNA was made. TRBV21-1 is termed a pseudogene. The CDR3 contains 14 residues. DNA for the CDR3: TGTGCCAGCAGCAATAAGGGGCCCACCGGGGAGCTGTTTTTT. Encoded protein: CASSNKGPTGELFF.

Of note for this clone: The sample holds other DNA sequences that translate to the same CDR3. This chain links TRBV18 with TRBJ2-7, with TRBD1 matching 9 bases. Germline V gives CDR1 KGHSH, CDR2 LQKENI. This CDR3 is 14 amino acids long. Trimming cost V 3 bases and J 4 bases; bases outside gene matches: 4. The CDR3 reads CASSPGQGTYEQYF. The CDR3 nucleotides read TGTGCCAGCTCACCCGGACAGGGGACATACGAGCAGTACTTC.

This sequence joins TRBV19 and TRBJ2-5, with D perhaps TRBD2 (6 bases). The CDR3 is made up of 16 amino acids. The ends were cut back, 6 bases at V and 0 bases at J, with 17 bases in the middle. In germline, CDR1 is LNHDA, CDR2 SQIVND (reference sequence). The chain's CDR3 is CASRGLAIGDQETQYF. The CDR3 coding sequence is TGTGCCAGTAGGGGGCTAGCGATAGGCGACCAAGAGACCCAGTACTTC. Filled out from reference TRBV19 and TRBJ2-5, the complete variable domain reads DGGITQSPKYLFRKEGQNVTLSCEQNLNHDAMYWYRQDPGQGLRLIYYSQIVNDFQKGDIAEGYSVSREKKESFPLTVTSAQKNPTAFYLCASRGLAIGDQETQYFGPGTRLLVL.

The chain carries TRBV14 and TRBJ2-5, with TRBD2 as a possible D gene (5 bases). Trimming left V 4 bases short and J 5 bases short, with 11 bases between. The CDR3 contains 13 residues. The V gene's germline CDR1 is SGHDN and CDR2 FVKESK. In DNA, the CDR3 is TGTGCCAGCAGCCCAGGACTGGTGGAGACCCAGTACTTC. Amino acid sequence: CASSPGLVETQYF. The complete variable domain, with remaining parts taken from reference TRBV14 and TRBJ2-5, reads EAGVTQFPSHSVIEKGQTVTLRCDPISGHDNLYWYRRVMGKEIKFLLHFVKESKQDESGMPNNRFLAERTGGTYSTLKVQPAELEDSGVYFCASSPGLVETQYFGPGTRLLVL.

The CDR3 nucleotides read TGTGCCAGCAGTTTAGTAGCGGGAGGGGGTGAGCAGTTCTTC. Its protein is CASSLVAGGGEQFF. The rearrangement uses TRBV28 and TRBJ2-1; TRBD2 matches at 11 bases. Germline lookup yields CDR1 MDHEN and CDR2 SYDVKM. CDR3 length: 14 amino acids. V was clipped by 2 bases and J by 9 bases; unmatched bases: 3. Supplemented by reference TRBV28 and TRBJ2-1, the full variable domain reads DVKVTQSSRYLVKRTGEKVFLECVQDMDHENMFWYRQDPGLGLRLIYFSYDVKMKEKGDIPEGYSVSREKKERFSLILESASTNQTSMYLCASSLVAGGGEQFFGPGTRLTVL.

The rearrangement links TRBV7-3 to TRBJ2-7; 7 bases agree with TRBD2. Germline lookup yields CDR1 SGHTA and CDR2 FQGTGA. The CDR3 loop spans 15 amino acids. V was pared by 1 base and J by 0 bases, with 3 bases of the junction left unmatched. CDR3 sequence (DNA): TGTGCCAGCAGCTTAAACGGCGGGAGCTCCTACGAGCAGTACTTC. It encodes CASSLNGGSSYEQYF.

This rearrangement joins TRBV7-9 to TRBJ2-2; TRBD2 matches 14 bases. Per the germline V gene, CDR1 is SEHNR and CDR2 is FQNEAQ (reference sequence). CDR3 length: 17 amino acids. The V gene end was trimmed by 5 bases and the J gene end by 6 bases; junction bases not matched to a gene: 8. CDR3 sequence (DNA): TGTGCCAGCAGCCCCGGGACTAGCGGGAGAAGGGCCGGGGAGCTGTTTTTT. The encoded protein is CASSPGTSGRRAGELFF.

About this clone: One end of the junction varies from germline; a read error may be responsible. The J gene is TRBJ2-7, the V gene TRBV7-3, with no clear D. The CDR3 contains 13 residues. Per the germline V gene, CDR1 is SGHTA and CDR2 is FQGTGA. CDR3 protein: CASSLTGSDEQYF. The CDR3 DNA reads as TGTGCCAGCAGCTTAACAGGCTCCGACGAGCAGTACTTC.

This chain connects TRBV5-6 to TRBJ1-2; 9 nucleotides line up with TRBD1. Germline trimming cut 5 bases from V and 7 bases from J; bases unmatched to any gene: 9. Germline CDR1 SGHDT, CDR2 YYEEEE. This CDR3 spans 14 amino acids. The CDR3 reads CASRTRQGESGYTF. The CDR3 DNA is TGTGCCAGCAGGACTAGACAGGGGGAGAGTGGCTACACCTTC. The full variable domain, rest sourced from reference TRBV5-6 and TRBJ1-2, is DAGVTQSPTHLIKTRGQQVTLRCSPKSGHDTVSWYQQALGQGPQFIFQYYEEEERQRGNFPDRFSGHQFPNYSSELNVNALLLGDSALYLCASRTRQGESGYTFGSGTRLTVV.

This clone was observed a handful of times. V gene TRBV27 combines with J gene TRBJ2-3, with D unresolved. This CDR3 contains 13 residues. CDR1 MNHEY and CDR2 SMNVEV come from the germline V gene (reference sequence). Trimming pared 6 bases from V and 2 bases from J, leaving 9 bases between. The CDR3 nucleotides are TGTGCCAGCAGCCAAGCTGCCACAGATACGCAGTATTTT. It is translated as CASSQAATDTQYF.

CDR3 DNA: TGCAGCGTTGAAGATTGGGAGACCCAGTACTTC. Its protein is CSVEDWETQYF. V usage is TRBV29-1 and J usage is TRBJ2-5; D is unclear. The CDR3 length is 11 residues. Trimming shortened V by 0 bases and J by 5 bases, and 4 bases separated the two germline ends. CDR1 and CDR2 (germline): SQVTM, ANQGSEA.

This chain joins TRBV30 and TRBJ2-1; the D gene is possibly TRBD2 (6 bases). V was cut by 2 bases and J by 7 bases, with 12 bases left in between. This CDR3 contains 13 residues. CDR1 and CDR2 from the germline V gene are GTSNPN and SVGIG (reference sequence). For the CDR3, the DNA is TGTGCCTGGAGTTCCGGGAGCTGGAATGAGCAGTTCTTC. It encodes CAWSSGSWNEQFF.